One sample yielded the 22 T cell receptor beta chains listed below, sequenced in a study of blood T cell repertoires in COVID-19. Clones were sequenced by immunoSEQ multiplex PCR, and TCRdb holds only the in-frame ones, with some missing. The table lists about 130,000 clones, approximately 82% of them singletons. The sequenced sample consisted of peripheral blood. The receptors come from a woman aged 45-59 years with acute or convalescent COVID-19.

The gene calls are TRBV3-1 (or the pseudogene TRBV3-2) and TRBJ1-3; D ambiguous. Germline CDR1 is LGHDT and CDR2 is YNNKEL (reference sequence). The CDR3 length is 14 residues. V was cut by 4 bases and J by 0 bases, with 7 bases left in between. The CDR3 sequence: CASSRTVSGNTIYF. In nucleotides, the CDR3 is TGTGCCAGCAGCCGAACGGTCTCTGGAAACACCATATATTTT.

The rearrangement uses TRBV5-1 and TRBJ2-5, with 9 bases that match TRBD1. The CDR3 sequence is 14 residues long. J gave up 3 bases and V 5 bases, and 5 bases lay outside the gene matches. Germline assignment: CDR1 SGHRS and CDR2 YFSETQ. DNA of the CDR3: TGCGCCAGCAGGCCCGGGACAGGGAAAGAGACCCAGTACTTC. It yields the protein CASRPGTGKETQYF.

The chain couples TRBV27 to TRBJ2-7; 9 nucleotides match TRBD1. The CDR3 has 13 residues. The germline CDR1 and CDR2 sequences are MNHEY and SMNVEV (reference sequence). The trim removed 5 bases at V and 3 bases at J, leaving 2 bases unmatched. This CDR3 reads CASSAGQGYEQYF. CDR3 nucleotides: TGTGCCAGCAGTGCGGGACAGGGCTACGAGCAGTACTTC.

The chain links TRBV5-1 to TRBJ2-7; TRBD2 aligns across 8 bases. V was pared by 2 bases and J by 0 bases, with 1 base of the junction left unmatched. CDR3 length equals 14 residues. Germline CDR1 and CDR2: SGHRS and YFSETQ. The CDR3 DNA follows: TGCGCCAGCAGCTTAGCGGGGGACTCCTACGAGCAGTACTTC. It encodes CASSLAGDSYEQYF.

The chain joins TRBV7-9 to TRBJ2-7, with TRBD2 as a possible D gene (6 bases). Trimming cost V 7 bases and J 0 bases, with 10 bases left between them. The CDR3 covers 13 residues. Germline V gene data show CDR1 as SEHNR and CDR2 as FQNEAQ (reference sequence). The CDR3 loop is CASTSGRSYEQYF. The CDR3 DNA reads TGTGCCAGCACGAGCGGGCGCTCCTACGAGCAGTACTTC.

The gene calls are TRBV20-1 and TRBJ2-1; D is undetermined. The CDR3 length is 12 residues. With 3 bases removed from V and 7 bases from J, the gap between germline ends came to 10 bases. The germline V gene has CDR1 DFQATT and CDR2 SNEGSKA (reference sequence). In nucleotides, the CDR3 is TGCAGTGCTAGTTTCTCCCGGAATGAGCAGTTCTTC. Translation gives CSASFSRNEQFF.

The rearrangement links TRBV3-1 (or the pseudogene TRBV3-2) to TRBJ1-2, with D unresolved. CDR1 is LGHDT, CDR2 YNNKEL, per germline (reference sequence). V dropped 3 bases and J dropped 0 bases, with 20 bases sitting between them. The CDR3 runs to 18 residues. Written as DNA, the CDR3 is TGTGCCAGCAGCCATACGGATCCCGGGGAGATAGCTAACTATGGCTACACCTTC. As protein: CASSHTDPGEIANYGYTF.

The CDR3 DNA follows: TGTGCCAGCAGTTACCGACAGGGCACTGAAGCTTTCTTT. It is translated as CASSYRQGTEAFF. The genes are TRBV2 and TRBJ1-1, with 7 bases identical to TRBD1. This CDR3 contains 13 residues. V shed 5 bases, J shed 4 bases, and the junction held 4 bases outside the gene matches. Germline assignment: CDR1 SNHLY and CDR2 FYNNEI.

The rearrangement joins TRBV2 to TRBJ1-6; D not certain. CDR3 length equals 13 residues. Per germline, CDR1 SNHLY and CDR2 FYNNEI. With 7 bases removed from V and 7 bases from J, the gap between germline ends came to 11 bases. The CDR3 region has the DNA TGTGCCAGCACCAACGAGGTGAATTCACCCCTCCACTTT. This sequence encodes CASTNEVNSPLHF.

The chain recombines TRBV28 with TRBJ2-3; D is undetermined. Germline assignment: CDR1 MDHEN and CDR2 SYDVKM. The CDR3 covers 13 residues. V shed 5 bases and J shed 6 bases, with 12 bases lying between them. The CDR3 nucleotides are TGTGCCAGCAGTAGACGACTGGCCGATACGCAGTATTTT. Protein: CASSRRLADTQYF.

J is TRBJ2-5 and V is TRBV3-1 (or the pseudogene TRBV3-2); TRBD1 is a possible D gene (6 bases). V was pared by 1 base and J by 5 bases, with 23 bases between. Germline values: CDR1 LGHDT, CDR2 YNNKEL (reference sequence). CDR3 length: 18 amino acids. CDR3 amino acids: CASSQVFGQRESTETQYF. CDR3 coding DNA: TGTGCCAGCAGCCAAGTTTTCGGACAGAGAGAATCGACGGAGACCCAGTACTTC.

V gene TRBV6-5 combines with J gene TRBJ2-5; 7 bases fit TRBD2. CDR3 size: 15 residues. The germline gives CDR1 MNHEY, CDR2 SVGAGI. Unmatched junction bases numbered 9, after V lost 4 bases and J lost 4 bases. CDR3 region: CASSSRREGGETQYF. The DNA of the CDR3 is TGTGCCAGCAGTTCTCGCAGGGAGGGTGGAGAGACCCAGTACTTC.

This clone occurred once. This chain joins TRBV6-5 and TRBJ1-3, with TRBD1 identical over 9 bases. J was trimmed by 4 bases and V by 5 bases; bases with no gene match: 3. This CDR3 has 14 residues. In germline, CDR1 is MNHEY, CDR2 SVGAGI. CDR3 in DNA: TGTGCCAGCAGTAACAGGGGGCTCGGAAACACCATATATTTT. Amino acid sequence: CASSNRGLGNTIYF.

This clone turned up a few times. The chain has TRBV6-1 and TRBJ2-3, with D possibly TRBD2 on 6 matching bases. The CDR3 contains 15 residues. Per the germline V gene, CDR1 is MNHNS and CDR2 is SASEGT. Trimming removed 2 bases at V and 4 bases at J, with 13 bases between. The CDR3 sequence: CASSERSRGADTQYF. CDR3 nucleotide sequence: TGTGCCAGCAGTGAAAGGAGCCGCGGGGCAGATACGCAGTATTTT.

The CDR3 DNA reads as TGCGCCAGCAGCCTCGGACAGGGAGGTTTAGAGTTCTTC. This gives the protein CASSLGQGGLEFF. The chain carries TRBV4-1 and TRBJ2-1; 8 bases map to TRBD1. The CDR3 is made up of 13 amino acids. Germline CDR1 and CDR2: MGHRA and YSYEKL. After removal of 4 bases from V and 14 bases from J, the junction contained 10 bases not matched to a gene.

V and J are TRBV4-2 and TRBJ2-5; D possibly corresponds to TRBD1 (5 bases). With 2 bases removed from V and 2 bases from J, the gap between germline ends came to 12 bases. CDR1 and CDR2 (germline): LGHNA, YNFKEQ. The CDR3 has 15 residues. The chain's CDR3 is CASSQSEGAQETQYF. The DNA of the CDR3 is TGTGCCAGCAGCCAATCCGAAGGGGCGCAAGAGACCCAGTACTTC.

The rearrangement links TRBV19 to TRBJ2-2, with a possible D match to TRBD1 (6 bases). Germline V CDR1 and CDR2: LNHDA, SQIVND (reference sequence). This CDR3 has 15 residues. Between the trimmed V and J ends, which lost 9 bases and 3 bases, there was a span of 17 bases. In DNA form, the CDR3 reads TGTGCCAGCCGGCCGGGACAACTGGACACCGGGGAGCTGTTTTTT. Its protein is CASRPGQLDTGELFF.

The chain joins TRBV5-1 to TRBJ1-5; D possibly corresponds to TRBD1 (6 bases). This CDR3 spans 15 amino acids. The V and J ends lost 5 bases and 2 bases respectively, with 14 bases between them. From germline, CDR1 is SGHRS and CDR2 YFSETQ. As DNA, the CDR3 is TGCGCCAGCAGACTGACAGGATGGGGCAATCAGCCCCAGCATTTT. Translating gives CASRLTGWGNQPQHF.

The sample holds a few counts of this clone. The V and J genes are TRBV28 and TRBJ1-5; D remains ambiguous. V was clipped by 6 bases and J by 1 base, with 7 bases between them. The CDR3 consists of 13 residues. From germline, CDR1 is MDHEN and CDR2 SYDVKM. Here the CDR3 DNA reads TGTGCCAGCAGAATACAAAGCAATCAGCCCCAGCATTTT. Translation gives CASRIQSNQPQHF.

The DNA of the CDR3 is TGTGCCAGCAGTTACTTGCGGGGGGACACAGATACGCAGTATTTT. Translation gives CASSYLRGDTDTQYF. V and J are TRBV6-2 or TRBV6-3 and TRBJ2-3; 8 bases fit TRBD2. The length of the CDR3 is 15 residues. Trimming removed 1 base from V and 2 bases from J; junction bases left unmatched: 2. Germline V CDR1 and CDR2: MNHEY, SVGEGT.

The chain joins TRBV28 to TRBJ2-5; TRBD2 might be the D (6 bases). Trimming took 7 bases from V and 1 from J, leaving 13 bases between them. Germline V gene lookup returns CDR1 MDHEN and CDR2 SYDVKM. The CDR3 is 14 residues long. CDR3 DNA: TGTGCCAGCACCCCCGGGGGTCCCCAAGAGACCCAGTACTTC. Protein sequence: CASTPGGPQETQYF.

This clone appeared a single time. V is TRBV18 and J is TRBJ1-1; 11 bases line up with TRBD1. The length of the CDR3 is 18 residues. Trimming removed 2 bases from V and 5 bases from J; junction bases left unmatched: 13. Germline lookup yields CDR1 KGHSH and CDR2 LQKENI. The CDR3 DNA reads as TGTGCCAGCTCACCAATCCCGGGACAGGGGGAAAAGGGTACTGAAGCTTTCTTT. This translates into CASSPIPGQGEKGTEAFF.